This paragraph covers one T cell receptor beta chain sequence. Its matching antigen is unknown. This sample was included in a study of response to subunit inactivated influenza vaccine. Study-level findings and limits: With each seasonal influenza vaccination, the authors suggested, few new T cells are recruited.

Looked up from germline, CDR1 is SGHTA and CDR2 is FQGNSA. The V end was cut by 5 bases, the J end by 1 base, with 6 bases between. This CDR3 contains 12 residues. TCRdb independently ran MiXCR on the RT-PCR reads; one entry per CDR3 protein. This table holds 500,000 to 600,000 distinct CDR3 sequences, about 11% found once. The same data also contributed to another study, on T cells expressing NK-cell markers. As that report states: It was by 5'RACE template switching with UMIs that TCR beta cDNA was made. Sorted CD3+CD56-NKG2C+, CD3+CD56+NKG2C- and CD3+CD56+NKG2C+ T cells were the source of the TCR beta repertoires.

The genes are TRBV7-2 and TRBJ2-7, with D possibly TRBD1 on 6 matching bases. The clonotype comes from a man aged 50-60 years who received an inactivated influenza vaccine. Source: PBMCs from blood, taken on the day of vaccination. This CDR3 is CASSDRSYEQYF. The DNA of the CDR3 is TGTGCCAGCAGCGACAGGTCCTACGAGCAGTACTTC.